This is a list of T cell receptor beta chains from one sample in a study of cytomegalovirus exposure and HLA in healthy donors. TCRdb keeps only in-frame clones here, not all; method: immunoSEQ multiplex PCR. The sample includes 130,000 or so clones, around 67% of them seen just once. The sample taken for sequencing was PBMCs. These receptor sequences come from a man between 18 and 29 years old in good health and CMV-seropositive. Both conserved end residues are part of each CDR3. A D gene is named only where the DNA matches it firmly. Clone size, where shown, is once, few, many, or a class for clones that have expanded.

D	V	J	size	CDR3	DNA
NA	TRBV7-2	TRBJ1-1	NA	CASIRDLVWGAEAFF	TGTGCCAGCATCCGTGACCTCGTCTGGGGCGCTGAAGCTTTCTTT
TRBD2	TRBV29-1	TRBJ2-7	once	CSVEDHDTSGERYEQYF	TGCAGCGTTGAAGACCACGACACTAGCGGGGAACGCTACGAGCAGTACTTC
NA	TRBV5-1	TRBJ1-1	NA	CASSLTGVNTEAFF	TGCGCCAGCAGCTTGACCGGGGTTAACACTGAAGCTTTCTTT
TRBD2	TRBV27	TRBJ2-1	NA	CASSPLGTSGYNEQFF	TGTGCCAGCAGTCCCCTGGGGACTAGCGGTTACAATGAGCAGTTCTTC
TRBD1	TRBV5-1	TRBJ1-5	few	CASSPGTGGGQPQHF	TGCGCCAGCAGCCCCGGGACAGGGGGCGGCCAGCCCCAGCATTTT
TRBD2	TRBV6-1	TRBJ2-2	medium-sized	CASSEASGGTGELFF	TGTGCCAGCAGTGAAGCTAGCGGGGGCACCGGGGAGCTGTTTTTT
TRBD2	TRBV2	TRBJ2-7	once	CASSGTREGEQYF	TGTGCCAGCAGCGGGACCAGGGAGGGCGAGCAGTACTTC
NA	TRBV7-6	TRBJ2-2	NA	CASSLDRANTGELFF	TGTGCCAGCAGCTTAGACAGGGCGAACACCGGGGAGCTGTTTTTT
NA	TRBV25-1	TRBJ1-2	NA	CASSEWSGNGYTF	TGTGCCAGCAGTGAATGGAGCGGAAATGGCTACACCTTC
TRBD2	TRBV29-1	TRBJ2-7	NA	CSGGSTDREQYF	TGCAGCGGCGGGAGTACAGATCGGGAGCAGTACTTC
TRBD2	TRBV5-1	TRBJ2-3	NA	CASSKRTSGTSTDTQYF	TGCGCCAGCAGCAAGCGGACTAGCGGAACTAGCACAGATACGCAGTATTTT
NA	TRBV10-2	TRBJ1-2	NA	CASNSGNDGYTF	TGCGCCAGCAATTCAGGGAACGATGGCTACACCTTC
NA	TRBV6-5	TRBJ1-5	few	CASSSGSGGNQPQHF	TGTGCCAGCAGTTCAGGGTCGGGGGGTAATCAGCCCCAGCATTTT
NA	TRBV28	TRBJ2-1	once	CASRPTTSRGNEQFF	TGTGCCAGCAGACCGACGACCTCAAGGGGCAATGAGCAGTTCTTC
TRBD1	TRBV6-1	TRBJ2-7	NA	CASSEEGRGLREQYF	TGTGCCAGCAGTGAAGAAGGCAGGGGGCTCAGGGAGCAGTACTTC
NA	TRBV7-6	TRBJ1-6	NA	CASSLAPNSPLHF	TGTGCCAGCAGCTTAGCCCCAAATTCACCCCTCCACTTT
TRBD1	TRBV6-6	TRBJ2-7	NA	CATTGAGGSYEQYF	TGTGCCACCACTGGGGCAGGGGGCTCCTACGAGCAGTACTTC
TRBD2	TRBV6-4	TRBJ2-7	NA	CATNSGTLYEQYF	TGTGCCACAAATAGCGGGACCCTCTACGAGCAGTACTTC
NA	TRBV14	TRBJ1-2	NA	CASSQVPNYGYTF	TGTGCCAGCAGCCAAGTCCCAAACTATGGCTACACCTTC
NA	TRBV7-2	TRBJ1-2	NA	CASSLKGNNYGYTF	TGTGCCAGCAGCTTAAAGGGGAATAACTATGGCTACACCTTC
NA	TRBV7-2	TRBJ2-1	NA	CASSSPRQYNEQFF	TGTGCCAGCAGCTCTCCCCGACAGTACAATGAGCAGTTCTTC
NA	TRBV7-9	TRBJ1-4	few	CASSFRRGTINEKLFF	TGTGCCAGCAGCTTCCGGCGGGGGACCATTAATGAAAAACTGTTTTTT
NA	TRBV7-6	TRBJ2-3	few	CASSASDGAGDTQYF	TGTGCCAGCAGTGCTAGCGACGGGGCAGGAGATACGCAGTATTTT
NA	TRBV5-4	TRBJ1-1	NA	CASSPSAGIGTEAFF	TGTGCCAGCAGCCCGTCGGCAGGGATCGGTACTGAAGCTTTCTTT
NA	TRBV30	TRBJ1-2	NA	CAWSPSGSFGVGYTF	TGTGCCTGGAGTCCCTCCGGAAGCTTCGGGGTTGGCTACACCTTC
TRBD1	TRBV4-1	TRBJ2-7	NA	CASSLIQGTGTYEQYF	TGCGCCAGCAGCCTTATACAGGGGACCGGGACCTACGAGCAGTACTTC
NA	TRBV6-1	TRBJ1-1	NA	CASRRQVTEAFF	TGTGCCAGCAGGCGACAGGTCACTGAAGCTTTCTTT
NA	TRBV27	TRBJ2-7	NA	CASSLRVSYEQYF	TGTGCCAGCAGTTTGAGGGTTTCCTACGAGCAGTACTTC
NA	TRBV4-1	TRBJ1-2	once	CASSQVTEFYGYTF	TGCGCCAGCAGCCAAGTTACAGAATTCTATGGCTACACCTTC
TRBD2	TRBV4-2	TRBJ2-3	NA	CASSQGGTSGGDTQYF	TGTGCCAGCAGCCAAGGCGGGACTAGCGGGGGGGATACGCAGTATTTT
NA	TRBV9	TRBJ2-7	NA	CASSVDSAGLLLAEQYF	TGTGCCAGCAGCGTAGATAGCGCAGGACTCCTCTTGGCCGAGCAGTACTTC
NA	TRBV28	TRBJ1-2	NA	CASSLGTNSYGYTF	TGTGCCAGCAGTTTGGGCACAAACTCCTATGGCTACACCTTC
NA	TRBV7-3	TRBJ1-3	NA	CASSSRPGFNIHF	TGTGCCAGCAGCTCCCGACCGGGATTTAATATACATTTT
TRBD1	TRBV27	TRBJ1-1	NA	CASSLRQGGLGTEAFF	TGTGCCAGCAGTTTAAGACAGGGCGGGTTGGGGACTGAAGCTTTCTTT
TRBD2	TRBV6-6	TRBJ2-7	NA	CASGSGSFGEQYF	TGTGCCAGCGGGAGCGGGAGTTTTGGCGAGCAGTACTTC
TRBD2	TRBV19	TRBJ2-2	NA	CASSKVAGAKGTGELFF	TGTGCCAGTAGTAAGGTAGCGGGGGCAAAGGGAACCGGGGAGCTGTTTTTT
NA	TRBV7-3	TRBJ2-1	NA	CASSLGGAGPQFF	TGTGCCAGCAGCTTAGGGGGTGCGGGGCCCCAGTTCTTC
NA	TRBV14	TRBJ2-7	NA	CASSRTGENYEQYF	TGTGCCAGCAGCCGGACGGGGGAGAACTACGAGCAGTACTTC
NA	TRBV7-9	TRBJ1-5	NA	CASSSGGGGNQPQHF	TGTGCCAGCAGCTCTGGGGGCGGCGGCAATCAGCCCCAGCATTTT
TRBD1	TRBV7-2	TRBJ2-7	NA	CASSLLGQGAYEQYF	TGTGCCAGCAGCTTGTTGGGACAGGGGGCCTACGAGCAGTACTTC
NA	TRBV7-3	TRBJ1-1	NA	CASSPRAGGYTEAFF	TGTGCCAGCAGCCCGAGGGCTGGGGGCTACACTGAAGCTTTCTTT
TRBD1	TRBV5-1	TRBJ2-7	NA	CASSSPGQGREQYF	TGCGCCAGCAGCTCTCCGGGACAGGGGCGCGAGCAGTACTTC
TRBD2	TRBV5-6	TRBJ2-7	NA	CASSFSPLAGGPYEQYF	TGTGCCAGCAGCTTTAGCCCACTAGCGGGAGGACCCTACGAGCAGTACTTC
TRBD2	TRBV7-9	TRBJ2-2	NA	CASKPAGGPGELFF	TGTGCCAGCAAACCGGCGGGAGGGCCCGGGGAGCTGTTTTTT
TRBD1	TRBV18	TRBJ2-6	NA	CASSSTGNGANVLTF	TGTGCCAGCTCATCGACAGGGAATGGGGCCAACGTCCTGACTTTC
NA	TRBV11-3	TRBJ2-7	NA	CASSRGGYEQYF	TGTGCCAGCTCTCGCGGTGGGTACGAGCAGTACTTC
NA	TRBV28	TRBJ1-1	NA	CASSTSLRTEAFF	TGTGCCAGCAGTACCTCCCTGAGGACTGAAGCTTTCTTT
NA	TRBV19	TRBJ2-1	few	CASSMTGGSYNEQFF	TGTGCCAGTAGTATGACAGGCGGCTCCTACAATGAGCAGTTCTTC
NA	TRBV5-1	TRBJ1-1	NA	CASSPLGGNILNTEAFF	TGCGCCAGCAGCCCCCTGGGGGGTAATATTCTGAACACTGAAGCTTTCTTT
NA	TRBV11-2	TRBJ1-2	NA	CASSLNAGLYGYTF	TGTGCCAGCAGCCTTAATGCGGGACTTTACGGCTACACCTTC
NA	TRBV6-6	TRBJ2-3	NA	CASSTRDTQYF	TGTGCCAGCAGTACTAGGGATACGCAGTATTTT
NA	TRBV6-5	TRBJ1-2	NA	CASSAGLGGYTF	TGTGCCAGCAGTGCGGGACTCGGAGGCTACACCTTC
NA	TRBV28	TRBJ1-5	NA	CASTQGNQPQHF	TGTGCCAGCACCCAGGGCAATCAGCCCCAGCATTTT
NA	TRBV6-1	TRBJ2-2	NA	CASRQTGEAGELFF	TGTGCCAGCAGACAAACAGGGGAGGCCGGGGAGCTGTTTTTT
NA	TRBV28	TRBJ1-2	NA	CASSLNQDYGYTF	TGTGCCAGCAGTTTAAATCAGGACTATGGCTACACCTTC
TRBD1	TRBV5-1	TRBJ2-2	NA	CASSPGQGLTGELFF	TGCGCCAGCAGCCCGGGACAGGGTCTCACCGGGGAGCTGTTTTTT
NA	TRBV29-1	TRBJ2-5	NA	CSVVGDSGSQETQYF	TGCAGCGTTGTGGGGGACAGCGGGTCCCAAGAGACCCAGTACTTC